The 4 T cell receptor beta chains presented below share a single source sample, sequenced in a study of T cells in Graves' hyperthyroidism and ophthalmopathy (dated by TCRdb to between 2018 and 2021). Library method: multiplex PCR. Sequencing was carried out with an Illumina HiSeq 2000. The TCR beta CDR3 regions were amplified from RNA transcripts. The TCR CDR3 was subjected to a first round of RT-PCR using the HTBI primer set and the Qiagen OneStep RT-PCR kit. Using fastp trimming at Q25 and MiXCR clonotype assembly, TCRdb reanalyzed the public sequencing data and kept in-frame beta chains. Identical CDR3 protein sequences are pooled into one entry, listed with their most common genes and DNA. The sample data list 640,000 or so distinct CDR3 sequences, and over 12% of these were observed just once. The top ten clonotypes cover about 4.5% of the sample. Sequenced input: blood. These receptors were obtained from a woman between 35 and 50 years old with Graves' ophthalmopathy.

This clonotype was seen ten or more times. The chain employs TRBV12-5 and TRBJ2-6, with D tentatively TRBD1 (6 bases). The CDR3 contains 15 residues. Looked up from germline, CDR1 is LGHNT and CDR2 is FRNRAP. Trimming shortened V by 3 bases and J by 4 bases, and 10 bases separated the two germline ends. The CDR3 sequence: CASGFSGVGANVLTF. CDR3 in DNA: TGTGCTAGTGGTTTCTCAGGGGTCGGGGCCAACGTCCTGACTTTC.

This clonotype has more than one count but fewer than ten. This chain connects TRBV6-2 or TRBV6-3 to TRBJ2-7, with TRBD2 matching 8 bases. V lost 6 bases to trimming and J lost 2 bases; unmatched junction nucleotides: 15. The V gene's germline CDR1 is MNHEY and CDR2 SVGEGT. This CDR3 spans 17 amino acids. CDR3 sequence (DNA): TGTGCCAGCAGCCCGGGCCCGGGAGCGGGAGAAGCCTACGAGCAGTACTTC. Its translation: CASSPGPGAGEAYEQYF.

This clonotype has a count of ten or more. The chain is built from TRBV19 and TRBJ2-2; TRBD2 aligns across 8 bases. This CDR3 comprises 15 residues. After removal of 1 base from V and 7 bases from J, the junction contained 5 bases not matched to a gene. In germline, CDR1 is LNHDA, CDR2 SQIVND (reference sequence). The CDR3 DNA is TGTGCCAGTAGTATAGCGGGAGGGCCTTTCGGGGAGCTGTTTTTT. Amino acid sequence: CASSIAGGPFGELFF.

This clonotype was counted at least ten times. This rearrangement joins TRBV19 to TRBJ1-1, with D tentatively TRBD1 (5 bases). The V end lost 3 bases, the J end lost 6 bases, and 11 bases lay between the germline ends. In germline, CDR1 is LNHDA, CDR2 SQIVND (reference sequence). This CDR3 region has 13 residues. CDR3 protein: CASSMRGVAEAFF. CDR3 in DNA: TGTGCCAGTAGTATGAGAGGGGTGGCTGAAGCTTTCTTT.